This TCR beta chain was captured in a study of cytomegalovirus exposure and HLA in healthy donors. Study-wide points: The authors listed 150 or so TCR beta chains as cytomegalovirus-associated. Later analysis demonstrated an association between a missense DCLRE1C variant and TCR beta V- and J-gene trimming.

A note on this clone: Its antigen is not known.

The CDR3 runs 15 residues. Unmatched junction bases numbered 10, after V lost 0 bases and J lost 6 bases. Germline assignment: CDR1 GTSNPN and CDR2 SVGIG (reference sequence). Amplification used 60 Vbeta primers and 13 Jbeta primers. Here immunoSEQ multiplex PCR was the method, and the copy in TCRdb shows in-frame clones only, minus some. In the table there are about 89,000 clones, 74% of which are singletons. This clonotype was obtained from a male donor in good health and CMV-seronegative. The sequencing input was PBMCs. The chain carries TRBV30 and TRBJ1-1; TRBD1 matches 7 bases. In DNA, the CDR3 is TGTGCCTGGAGTGTACGGGACAGAGTTTTCGCTGAAGCTTTCTTT. Protein: CAWSVRDRVFAEAFF. The whole variable domain, filled in from reference TRBV30 and TRBJ1-1, reads SQTIHQWPATLVQPVGSPLSLECTVEGTSNPNLYWYRQAAGRGLQLLFYSVGIGQISSEVPQNLSASRPQDRQFILSSKKLLLSDSGFYLCAWSVRDRVFAEAFFGQGTRLTVV.